The 10 T cell receptor beta chains presented below share a single source sample, sequenced in a study of blood T cell repertoires in COVID-19. TCRdb keeps only in-frame clones here, not all; method: immunoSEQ multiplex PCR. The profile covers over 75,000 clones, with more than 65% appearing a single time and roughly 16% taken by the ten largest. Sequenced input: peripheral blood. The receptor set was obtained from a human donor in a cohort sampled during active COVID-19.

J is TRBJ1-1 and V is TRBV2, with a tentative D call TRBD1 (5 bases). Germline CDR1 reads SNHLY; CDR2 reads FYNNEI. The CDR3 extends over 15 amino acids. V lost 7 bases to trimming and J lost 0 bases, with 15 bases between them. DNA of the CDR3: TGTGCCAGCACCCACGGAGGGGCGATGAACACTGAAGCTTTCTTT. It is translated as CASTHGGAMNTEAFF.

The gene calls are TRBV11-2 and TRBJ2-1; 10 nucleotides match TRBD1. CDR1 is SGHAT, CDR2 FQNNGV, per germline. The CDR3 is 14 residues long. Trimming took 5 bases from V and 9 from J; bases not matched to a gene: 7. As DNA, the CDR3 is TGTGCCAGCAGCGCCCCGGACAGGGGGGGTGAGCAGTTCTTC. Encoded protein: CASSAPDRGGEQFF.

This sequence joins TRBV7-2 and TRBJ2-7; weak D call: TRBD2 (6 bases). This CDR3 is 13 amino acids long. CDR1 is SGHTA, CDR2 FQGNSA, per germline. Trimming left V 2 bases short and J 6 bases short, with 11 bases between. The CDR3 sequence is CASSLQAGREQYF. In nucleotides, the CDR3 is TGTGCCAGCAGCTTACAGGCGGGGCGCGAGCAGTACTTC.

V is TRBV4-1 and J is TRBJ1-5; D gene uncertain. Trimming shortened V by 0 bases and J by 6 bases, and 12 bases separated the two germline ends. Germline CDR1 MGHRA, CDR2 YSYEKL. This CDR3 spans 15 amino acids. The CDR3 is CASSQDRRLGQPQHF. DNA of the CDR3: TGCGCCAGCAGCCAAGATCGTCGTCTCGGTCAGCCCCAGCATTTT.

This clone was seen more than once but under ten times. The chain carries TRBV5-1 and TRBJ2-6; perhaps TRBD1 as D (7 bases). The CDR3 spans 19 residues. The V end was cut by 3 bases, the J end by 3 bases, with 22 bases between. Germline V gene lookup returns CDR1 SGHRS and CDR2 YFSETQ. CDR3 protein: CASSSWTGQWGGGANVLTF. In DNA, the CDR3 is TGCGCCAGCAGCTCCTGGACGGGACAGTGGGGAGGTGGGGCCAACGTCCTGACTTTC. The complete variable domain, with remaining parts taken from reference TRBV5-1 and TRBJ2-6, reads KAGVTQTPRYLIKTRGQQVTLSCSPISGHRSVSWYQQTPGQGLQFLFEYFSETQRNKGNFPGRFSGRQFSNSRSEMNVSTLELGDSALYLCASSSWTGQWGGGANVLTFGAGSRLTVL.

With regard to this clone: At one end the junction does not follow the germline gene, possibly because of a read error. The gene calls are TRBV3-1 (or the pseudogene TRBV3-2) and TRBJ1-4; 10 bases are a match to TRBD1. Per germline, CDR1 LGHDT and CDR2 YNNKEL (reference sequence). The CDR3 loop spans 14 amino acids. The CDR3 bases are TGTGCCAGCAGCCAAGGGACGGAGACAGGGGGCCTGGTTTTT. Encoded protein: CASSQGTETGGLVF.

V is TRBV7-9 and J is TRBJ1-1; 8 positions agree with TRBD1. V lost 7 bases and J lost 10; bases outside the gene matches: 14. The length of the CDR3 is 14 residues. CDR1 is SEHNR and CDR2 is FQNEAQ in the germline V gene (reference sequence). DNA for the CDR3: TGTGCCAGCACCCGGGACAGGAGATTTGGTGGAGCTTTCTTT. As protein: CASTRDRRFGGAFF.

The rearrangement uses TRBV11-2 and TRBJ2-1; 9 bases agree with TRBD2. Germline loops: CDR1 SGHAT, CDR2 FQNNGV. The CDR3 consists of 14 residues. V shed 3 bases, J shed 9 bases, and the junction held 6 bases outside the gene matches. The CDR3 loop reads CASSFVAGELEQFF. The CDR3 nucleotides read TGTGCCAGCAGCTTCGTAGCGGGAGAGCTTGAGCAGTTCTTC.

This chain links TRBV5-4 with TRBJ2-5; the match to TRBD1 covers 9 bases. Germline V lookup: CDR1 SGHNT, CDR2 YYREEE (reference sequence). The CDR3 runs to 16 residues. The V segment lost 0 bases and the J segment 4 bases; nucleotides outside the gene matches: 7. The CDR3 sequence: CASSLGGGQGVETQYF. The CDR3 DNA follows: TGTGCCAGCAGCTTGGGGGGGGGACAGGGAGTAGAGACCCAGTACTTC. Full variable domain (remainder filled in from reference TRBV5-4 and TRBJ2-5): ETGVTQSPTHLIKTRGQQVTLRCSSQSGHNTVSWYQQALGQGPQFIFQYYREEENGRGNFPPRFSGLQFPNYSSELNVNALELDDSALYLCASSLGGGQGVETQYFGPGTRLLVL.

The V gene is TRBV21-1, the J gene TRBJ1-5. TRBV21-1 is a listed pseudogene. The CDR3 sequence is 13 residues long. CDR3 coding DNA: TGTGCCAGCAGCAATGCGGGTAATCAGCCCCAGCATTTT. It codes for CASSNAGNQPQHF.